Shown below are 4 T cell receptor beta chains from a single sample sequenced in a study of fetal regulatory T cell absence and autoimmunity. Sequencing used immunoSEQ multiplex PCR; TCRdb keeps in-frame clones, though not all of them. The sample contains more than 85,000 clones, around 72% of which appear only once. Sample: pancreas tissue. The receptors stem from a male donor with IPEX syndrome.

The chain joins TRBV7-9 to TRBJ1-1, with 8 bases identical to TRBD1. Germline-derived CDR1 and CDR2 are SEHNR and FQNEAQ (reference sequence). This CDR3 spans 14 amino acids. Trimming cost V 5 bases and J 2 bases; bases outside gene matches: 4. The CDR3 region is CASSQDRVNTEAFF. The CDR3 coding sequence is TGTGCCAGCAGCCAGGACAGGGTTAACACTGAAGCTTTCTTT.

V and J are TRBV13 and TRBJ2-4; D call uncertain. CDR3 size: 14 residues. V dropped 7 bases and J dropped 0 bases, with 10 bases sitting between them. Germline CDR1 and CDR2: PRHDT and FYEKMQ (reference sequence). CDR3 amino acids: CASTTALAKNIQYF. CDR3 sequence (DNA): TGTGCCAGCACTACGGCGCTAGCCAAAAACATTCAGTACTTC.

This clone came up once. The chain couples TRBV11-2 to TRBJ2-3; 12 bases are a match to TRBD2. With 0 bases clipped from V and 7 bases from J, the junction kept 5 bases outside the gene matches. Germline V gene data show CDR1 as SGHAT and CDR2 as FQNNGV. The CDR3 consists of 16 residues. CDR3 sequence reads: CASSLETSGSWNTQYF. The CDR3 DNA sequence: TGTGCCAGCAGCTTAGAGACTAGCGGGAGTTGGAATACGCAGTATTTT.

This sequence joins TRBV25-1 and TRBJ1-4; weak D call: TRBD1 (5 bases). The CDR3 has 15 residues. The germline CDR1 and CDR2 sequences are MGHDK and SYGVNS. V lost 5 bases and J 5 bases, leaving 15 bases between the germline ends. CDR3 in amino acids: CASSSFRDGNEKLFF. Here the CDR3 DNA reads TGTGCCAGCAGTTCGTTCCGGGACGGGAATGAAAAACTGTTTTTT.